The sequence of this TCR beta chain was determined in a study of T cell responses to AZD1222 COVID-19 vaccine (dated by TCRdb to the early 2020s). Broadly, across the study: AZD1222 recipients whose second dose came at about 4 weeks and those whose second dose came at about 12 weeks were combined into one group, since spike-specific TCR depth and breadth did not differ between the two schedules. Trial participants were enrolled into age subgroups of 18-55, 56-69 and 70-plus years, which contained 148, 28 and 57 TCR-sequenced participants, respectively. TCR sequencing was performed for fewer than 250 trial participants, of whom about 200 were given two doses of AZD1222 and some 25 were given two doses of MenACWY control vaccine.

What the work shows at the level of the full study, not this receptor alone: No day 14 peak-response samples were available, so repertoires were characterized only after the peak T cell response. Participants were mostly white British and included more females than males, and it was suggested by the authors that clonal diversity may have been underestimated. Conclusions about previously exposed vaccinees are limited because only a handful of AZD1222 recipients were SARS-CoV-2 seropositive at baseline. Nearly half of unique spike-specific TCRs reportedly recognized epitopes outside regions mutated in the B.1.351 and B.1.1.7 variants. The 56-69-year group was small, and its depth increase did not reach significance, likely because of low power. CD4 TCRs associated with the vaccine covered the entire spike protein, and the dominant responses were in regions 160-218 and 743-854. After two AZD1222 doses, spike-specific TCR breadth and depth were significantly higher than at day 0 and than in MenACWY recipients.

This clone occurred a few times. The target of this receptor is not known. Within one base of it there is no much larger clone, and no base qualities were kept. The CDR3 regions of human TCRbeta chains were analyzed by immunosequencing. In the paper's pipeline: Repertoire TCRs were checked for matches against a reference library of SARS-CoV-2-specific TCRs that had been generated using the MIRA antigen-specificity platform. Breadth meant the fraction of unique TCRs that were SARS-CoV-2-associated, whereas depth meant the fraction of total T cells that were SARS-CoV-2-associated. Each spike-specific TCR was assigned to its reactive spike region and to a CD4 or CD8 class using the MIRA data. Log10-transformed breadth and depth values were compared by one-way ANOVA with Sidak's multiple comparisons tests. TCRdb limited this immuneACCESS table to in-frame rearrangements with V and J called. A share of clones is missing; checked studies link under half to unresolved V genes, and the rest is unexplained. V and J calls and clone size are given by that table; D and trimming were obtained from the DNA. This sample comprises 100,000 or so clones, around 90% of them detected only once. Of the sample, 2.9% falls within the top ten clones.

Reading from cysteine to phenylalanine, the CDR3 counts 15 amino acids. The read is trimmed to its CDR3 DNA, 45 bases read in frame from base 1. V sheds 4 bases and J sheds 3 bases, leaving 18 bases between their ends. The germline V gene sets CDR1 to SQVTM and CDR2 to ANQGSEA. The time point label corresponds to: baseline before first vaccination. The vaccinee samples were drawn from two UK trials, COV001 and COV002, one of which was a single-blind randomized controlled phase 2/3 trial testing AZD1222 (ChAdOx1 nCoV-19) in healthy adults. For TCRbeta chain sequencing, PBMC samples were collected from trial participants at day 0 and at day 28 after the second dose.

The chain joins TRBV29-1 to TRBJ1-2; a tentative D match to TRBD1 spans 6 bases. The sample was peripheral blood, taken on day 0 of AZD1222 vaccination. The TCR originated in an adult in good health. The DNA reads as follows: TGCAGCGTTGCGTCAGGGGCAGGGATTGACTATGGCTACACCTTC. It translates as CSVASGAGIDYGYTF.